This TCR beta chain appears in the sequencing data of a study of blood T cells in healthy people across ages. It was with a sample-barcoded 5' primer and a J-beta primer mix that a second PCR of about 6 to 12 cycles was run. The template-switch adaptor was a 5' adaptor with 12 random nucleotides. It tagged each cDNA molecule. Each CDR3 protein gets one entry after TCRdb re-called the 5' RACE reads with MiXCR. The repertoire holds some 1,800,000 distinct CDR3 sequences, with about 39% as singletons. Regarding the study as a whole: The study regarded diversity estimates from one million T cells as underestimates. Donor CMV infection status was unknown, possibly confounding age-related changes in expanded clonotypes. Fewer expanded clones and more diversity marked long-lived versus aged donors.

Notes on this clonotype: Its antigen is still unknown.

Germline assignment: CDR1 SGDLS and CDR2 YYNGEE. V dropped 0 bases and J dropped 6; count of bases not matched to a gene: 6. The length of the CDR3 is 16 residues. Source material: blood. This chain uses TRBV9 with TRBJ2-2, with TRBD2 matching 9 bases. The clonotype was recovered from a human donor in good health. CDR3 sequence (DNA): TGTGCCAGCAGCGTAGGTCGCGGGGGGGCGGCCGGGGAGCTGTTTTTT. It is translated as CASSVGRGGAAGELFF.